One sample yielded the 2 T cell receptor beta chains listed below, sequenced in a study of blood T cell repertoires in COVID-19. Sequenced by immunoSEQ multiplex PCR; TCRdb stores in-frame clones only, minus some. Counted here are more than 95,000 clones, approximately 79% occurring once; the ten biggest clones make up about 2.5%. Input material: peripheral blood. All receptors come from a man in his fifties with acute or convalescent COVID-19.

A single count supports this clone. The rearrangement joins TRBV18 to TRBJ1-1; D is perhaps TRBD1 (6 bases). V was trimmed by 2 bases and J by 3 bases, leaving 19 bases between them. From germline, CDR1 is KGHSH and CDR2 LQKENI. This CDR3 spans 17 amino acids. The CDR3 loop reads CASSPFRLGRGDTEAFF. The CDR3 bases are TGTGCCAGCTCACCATTCCGCCTGGGGAGGGGGGACACTGAAGCTTTCTTT.

This clone was observed a handful of times. V gene TRBV4-1 combines with J gene TRBJ1-6; 8 positions agree with TRBD1. The V gene's germline CDR1 is MGHRA and CDR2 YSYEKL. The CDR3 is 16 amino acids. V lost 0 bases and J lost 11; bases outside the gene matches: 9. The chain's CDR3 is CASSQEGWQGAPPLHF. The DNA for the CDR3 is TGCGCCAGCAGCCAAGAAGGTTGGCAGGGGGCTCCACCCCTCCACTTT.